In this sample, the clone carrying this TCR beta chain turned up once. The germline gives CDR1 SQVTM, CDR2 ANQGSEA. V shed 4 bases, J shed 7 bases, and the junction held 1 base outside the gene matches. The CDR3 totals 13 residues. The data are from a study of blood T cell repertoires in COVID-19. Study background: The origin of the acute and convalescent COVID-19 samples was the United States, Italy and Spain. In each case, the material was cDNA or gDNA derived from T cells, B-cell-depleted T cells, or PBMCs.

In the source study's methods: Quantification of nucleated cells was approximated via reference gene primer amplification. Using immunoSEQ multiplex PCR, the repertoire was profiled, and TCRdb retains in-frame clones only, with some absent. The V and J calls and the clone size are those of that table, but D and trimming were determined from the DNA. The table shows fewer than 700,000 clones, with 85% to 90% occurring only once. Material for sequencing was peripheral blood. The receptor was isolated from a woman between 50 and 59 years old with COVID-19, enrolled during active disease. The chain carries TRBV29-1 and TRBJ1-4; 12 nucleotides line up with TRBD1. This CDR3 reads CSVVGQGAEKLFF. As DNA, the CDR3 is TGCAGCGTTGTGGGACAGGGGGCTGAAAAACTGTTTTTT.